This is a list of T cell receptor beta chains from one sample in a study of cytomegalovirus exposure and HLA in healthy donors. Clones were sequenced by immunoSEQ multiplex PCR, and TCRdb holds only the in-frame ones, with some missing. The profile shows 100,000 or so clones, more than 60% of them singletons. The sequenced material came from PBMCs. These receptor sequences come from a female donor in good health and CMV-seropositive. The CDR3 runs from the conserved cysteine through the conserved F or W. The D gene is left open where the match is weak. Where a row states a size, it is once, few, many or the class of an expanded clone; other rows omit it.

D gene: NA
V gene: TRBV19
clone size: few
J gene: TRBJ1-1
CDR3 protein: CASSNFRVDTEAFF
CDR3 DNA: TGTGCCAGTTCTAATTTTCGGGTGGACACTGAAGCTTTCTTT

D gene: TRBD2
V gene: TRBV5-5
clone size: NA
J gene: TRBJ2-3
CDR3 protein: CASSTGLVRSSQYF
CDR3 DNA: TGTGCCAGCAGCACGGGACTAGTCAGATCTTCACAGTATTTT

D gene: NA
V gene: TRBV5-1
clone size: once
J gene: TRBJ1-5
CDR3 protein: CASSLRAGDQPQHF
CDR3 DNA: TGCGCCAGCAGCTTGAGGGCAGGGGATCAGCCCCAGCATTTT

D gene: NA
V gene: TRBV7-3
clone size: NA
J gene: TRBJ2-2
CDR3 protein: CASSLSSGLAGELFF
CDR3 DNA: TGTGCCAGCAGCTTAAGTTCAGGGTTGGCCGGGGAGCTGTTTTTT

D gene: NA
V gene: TRBV18
clone size: few
J gene: TRBJ1-1
CDR3 protein: CASSSDRNTEAFF
CDR3 DNA: TGTGCCAGCTCATCAGACAGAAACACTGAAGCTTTCTTT

D gene: TRBD2
V gene: TRBV19
clone size: NA
J gene: TRBJ2-2
CDR3 protein: CASTRGTINTGELFF
CDR3 DNA: TGTGCCAGCACGCGGGGGACTATCAACACCGGGGAGCTGTTTTTT

D gene: TRBD1
V gene: TRBV12-5
clone size: NA
J gene: TRBJ1-5
CDR3 protein: CATNTGVNQPQHF
CDR3 DNA: TGTGCTACCAACACAGGGGTGAATCAGCCCCAGCATTTT

D gene: TRBD1
V gene: TRBV6-5
clone size: few
J gene: TRBJ1-1
CDR3 protein: CASSRLYRGNTEAFF
CDR3 DNA: TGTGCCAGCAGTCGACTTTACAGGGGGAACACTGAAGCTTTCTTT

D gene: NA
V gene: TRBV7-2
clone size: NA
J gene: TRBJ2-7
CDR3 protein: CASSLGGPLDHEQYF
CDR3 DNA: TGTGCCAGCAGCTTAGGGGGGCCTCTAGACCACGAGCAGTACTTC

D gene: TRBD1
V gene: TRBV30
clone size: few
J gene: TRBJ1-2
CDR3 protein: CAWSGTGNGYTF
CDR3 DNA: TGTGCCTGGAGCGGGACAGGGAATGGCTACACCTTC

D gene: NA
V gene: TRBV6-1
clone size: NA
J gene: TRBJ2-4
CDR3 protein: CASSEYGTGRGNIQYF
CDR3 DNA: TGTGCCAGCAGTGAATATGGAACAGGGAGGGGGAACATTCAGTACTTC

D gene: TRBD2
V gene: TRBV28
clone size: NA
J gene: TRBJ2-7
CDR3 protein: CASTRLAAPYEQYF
CDR3 DNA: TGTGCCAGCACACGACTAGCGGCACCCTACGAGCAGTACTTC

D gene: TRBD2
V gene: TRBV5-8
clone size: NA
J gene: TRBJ2-7
CDR3 protein: CASSQLAGSSAEQYF
CDR3 DNA: TGTGCCAGCAGTCAACTAGCGGGATCCTCGGCCGAGCAGTACTTC

D gene: TRBD2
V gene: TRBV7-8
clone size: NA
J gene: TRBJ2-3
CDR3 protein: CASSLAVSASGGAYDTQYF
CDR3 DNA: TGTGCCAGCAGCTTAGCGGTTTCGGCTAGCGGGGGGGCCTATGATACGCAGTATTTT

D gene: NA
V gene: TRBV6-1
clone size: NA
J gene: TRBJ1-6
CDR3 protein: CASSERGSSYNSPLHF
CDR3 DNA: TGTGCCAGCAGTGAACGTGGCAGCTCCTATAATTCACCCCTCCACTTT

D gene: TRBD2
V gene: TRBV9
clone size: NA
J gene: TRBJ2-2
CDR3 protein: CASSAGTSGGARGTGELFF
CDR3 DNA: TGTGCCAGCAGCGCCGGGACTAGCGGGGGGGCCCGTGGCACCGGGGAGCTGTTTTTT

D gene: NA
V gene: TRBV29-1
clone size: NA
J gene: TRBJ2-3
CDR3 protein: CSTSGRGDTDTQYF
CDR3 DNA: TGCAGCACCTCGGGGCGGGGCGACACAGATACGCAGTATTTT

D gene: TRBD1
V gene: TRBV19
clone size: NA
J gene: TRBJ1-1
CDR3 protein: CATKSGTGLREAFF
CDR3 DNA: TGTGCCACCAAGTCGGGGACAGGGTTACGTGAAGCTTTCTTT

D gene: NA
V gene: TRBV7-2
clone size: NA
J gene: TRBJ1-1
CDR3 protein: CASSPLLNTEAFF
CDR3 DNA: TGTGCCAGCAGCCCGTTATTGAACACTGAAGCTTTCTTT

D gene: TRBD2
V gene: TRBV7-6
clone size: NA
J gene: TRBJ2-1
CDR3 protein: CASSLSGGAGRLTEQFF
CDR3 DNA: TGTGCCAGCAGCTTAAGCGGGGGGGCGGGTCGTTTGACTGAGCAGTTCTTC

D gene: TRBD1
V gene: TRBV29-1
clone size: NA
J gene: TRBJ1-2
CDR3 protein: CSVGTGPTNYGYTF
CDR3 DNA: TGCAGCGTGGGGACAGGGCCCACTAACTATGGCTACACCTTC

D gene: TRBD1
V gene: TRBV9
clone size: NA
J gene: TRBJ2-7
CDR3 protein: CASSVGDRGSYEQYF
CDR3 DNA: TGTGCCAGCAGCGTAGGGGACAGGGGATCATACGAGCAGTACTTC

D gene: NA
V gene: TRBV9
clone size: once
J gene: TRBJ1-4
CDR3 protein: CASTPTGDINEKLFF
CDR3 DNA: TGTGCCAGCACCCCGACAGGCGATATTAATGAAAAACTGTTTTTT

D gene: NA
V gene: TRBV6-5
clone size: NA
J gene: TRBJ1-2
CDR3 protein: CASSYSYRESNYGYTF
CDR3 DNA: TGTGCCAGCAGTTACTCTTACAGGGAAAGTAACTATGGCTACACCTTC

D gene: TRBD1
V gene: TRBV11-2
clone size: NA
J gene: TRBJ1-2
CDR3 protein: CASSLRQGRGRQGYTF
CDR3 DNA: TGTGCCAGCAGCTTACGACAGGGACGGGGGCGTCAGGGCTACACCTTC

D gene: TRBD2
V gene: TRBV9
clone size: NA
J gene: TRBJ2-3
CDR3 protein: CASSVVSGGTDTQYF
CDR3 DNA: TGTGCCAGCAGCGTAGTTTCGGGGGGAACAGATACGCAGTATTTT

D gene: NA
V gene: TRBV5-3
clone size: NA
J gene: TRBJ2-4
CDR3 protein: CARSSGAGTKNIQYF
CDR3 DNA: TGTGCCAGAAGCTCGGGAGCCGGAACCAAAAACATTCAGTACTTC

D gene: TRBD1
V gene: TRBV9
clone size: NA
J gene: TRBJ2-1
CDR3 protein: CASSPWTGPYNEQFF
CDR3 DNA: TGTGCCAGCAGCCCCTGGACAGGGCCCTACAATGAGCAGTTCTTC

D gene: TRBD1
V gene: TRBV11-2
clone size: NA
J gene: TRBJ2-5
CDR3 protein: CASSFGQGARWAQYF
CDR3 DNA: TGTGCCAGCAGCTTCGGACAGGGGGCAAGGTGGGCCCAGTACTTC

D gene: TRBD1
V gene: TRBV7-6
clone size: NA
J gene: TRBJ2-6
CDR3 protein: CASTDPGRGPRVTGANVLTF
CDR3 DNA: TGTGCCAGCACCGATCCGGGCAGGGGGCCTAGAGTGACTGGGGCCAACGTCCTGACTTTC

D gene: TRBD1
V gene: TRBV9
clone size: NA
J gene: TRBJ1-2
CDR3 protein: CASSVDRGGGYTF
CDR3 DNA: TGTGCCAGCAGCGTAGACAGGGGGGGCGGCTACACCTTC

D gene: TRBD2
V gene: TRBV5-1
clone size: NA
J gene: TRBJ2-3
CDR3 protein: CASSFIGGSRADTQYF
CDR3 DNA: TGCGCCAGCAGCTTTATCGGCGGGAGTAGGGCAGATACGCAGTATTTT

D gene: NA
V gene: TRBV19
clone size: NA
J gene: TRBJ1-4
CDR3 protein: CASRQATNEKLFF
CDR3 DNA: TGTGCCAGTCGCCAGGCAACTAATGAAAAACTGTTTTTT

D gene: NA
V gene: TRBV4-3
clone size: NA
J gene: TRBJ2-1
CDR3 protein: CASSQDTESSYNEQFF
CDR3 DNA: TGCGCCAGCAGCCAAGACACTGAGAGCTCCTACAATGAGCAGTTCTTC

D gene: NA
V gene: TRBV28
clone size: NA
J gene: TRBJ2-7
CDR3 protein: CASTFGRGSRYEQYF
CDR3 DNA: TGTGCCAGCACATTTGGGCGGGGCTCCCGATACGAGCAGTACTTC

D gene: NA
V gene: TRBV23-1
clone size: few
J gene: TRBJ1-4
CDR3 protein: CASSQTGKSTNEKLFF
CDR3 DNA: TGCGCCAGCAGTCAAACGGGGAAGAGTACTAATGAAAAACTGTTTTTT

D gene: NA
V gene: TRBV6-5
clone size: NA
J gene: TRBJ1-5
CDR3 protein: CASSYEGEDSNQPQHF
CDR3 DNA: TGTGCCAGCAGTTACGAGGGGGAAGATAGCAATCAGCCCCAGCATTTT

D gene: NA
V gene: TRBV7-6
clone size: NA
J gene: TRBJ2-2
CDR3 protein: CASSPQTPVQNTGELFF
CDR3 DNA: TGTGCCAGCAGCCCCCAGACTCCCGTACAGAACACCGGGGAGCTGTTTTTT

D gene: TRBD2
V gene: TRBV29-1
clone size: once
J gene: TRBJ2-1
CDR3 protein: CSVAGPGLAGANEQFF
CDR3 DNA: TGCAGCGTTGCTGGCCCGGGACTAGCGGGAGCGAATGAGCAGTTCTTC

D gene: NA
V gene: TRBV4-3
clone size: few
J gene: TRBJ1-2
CDR3 protein: CASSQVWADTTIYGYTF
CDR3 DNA: TGCGCCAGCAGCCAAGTGTGGGCAGACACGACGATCTATGGCTACACCTTC

D gene: TRBD1
V gene: TRBV4-2
clone size: NA
J gene: TRBJ1-2
CDR3 protein: CASSQDPARTGLARGYTF
CDR3 DNA: TGTGCCAGCAGCCAAGATCCAGCCAGGACAGGGCTGGCTCGAGGCTACACCTTC